This T cell receptor (beta chain) was sequenced for a study of metastatic and nonmetastatic thyroid tumors. Study-level information: Patients with malignant and benign thyroid disease provided blood and tumor or nodule tissue, whose repertoires were compared. Study-wide points: Benign nodules reportedly had significantly lower TCR beta diversity than malignant thyroid tumors in blood and tumor.

Deletions cut 4 bases from V and 4 bases from J, with 11 bases between. The CDR3 has 13 amino acids. Germline V CDR1 and CDR2: DFQATT, SNEGSKA (reference sequence). In the authors' workflow: It was from CDR3 differences across clinicopathological groups that a distant-metastasis classifier for papillary thyroid cancer was built. Via MiXCR, TCRdb re-called the PCR reads. In this record, the V and J calls reflect TCRdb's handling and not the investigators' own analysis. The sample carries about 16,000 clones, about 35% recorded once. Note on this clone: Its antigen is currently unknown.

Thyroid surgery took place with no prior treatment in any patient. The TCR comes from a female donor with papillary thyroid cancer or a benign thyroid nodule (not recorded which). Some clones in this sample may be carry-over from other donors' samples. The sequenced material came from tumor tissue. This rearrangement joins TRBV20-1 to TRBJ1-3, with a tentative D call TRBD1 (5 bases). The CDR3 region has the DNA TGCAGTGCTACAGGGATCGGAGGAAACACCATATATTTT. This translates into CSATGIGGNTIYF.